This T cell receptor beta chain was identified in a study of shared clonotypes between healthy human individuals (dated by TCRdb to 2019 to 2021). With regard to the full study: A few men and two women, aged 18 to 49 years, made up the cohort. For each donor, CD4 naive and CD4 memory were each given three plates, CD8 naive was given two plates, and CD8 memory was given one plate. To estimate repertoire size and how much clonotype sharing occurs between individuals, the study deeply sequenced the blood TCR repertoires of roughly 5 healthy adults. To increase sequencing depth and limit assay-specific biases, TCR repertoire library preparation and sequencing were carried out by different laboratories using diverse techniques. Between about 0.85 and 9.5 billion PBMCs per donor were obtained by leukapheresis. Overall results and qualifications from the work: The small number of donors limited the genetic and exposure-history diversity represented. Across a few donors, about 4.5% of naive CD4, approximately 3.6% of naive CD8, around 2.1% of memory CD4, and approximately 0.4% of memory CD8 clonotypes were shared. Compared with non-shared clonotypes, clonotypes shared by all four sorted-subset donors had higher generation probabilities. Rarefaction of sorted-subset datasets indicated incomplete sequencing despite the large sequencing depth. Sampling was restricted to blood, and TCR repertoires in tissues likely differ from the TCR repertoires found in blood. Estimated clonotype richness was generally larger for naive than for memory subsets. Pairwise subsampling indicated that sequencing depth was expected to affect the degree of clonotype sharing among donors.

Using the deep immunoSEQ assay, TCR CDR3 regions were amplified from genomic DNA by multiplex PCR. For each cell subset, the extracted genomic DNA was distributed evenly across all wells of several immunoSEQ 96-well plates, and each plate served as one replicate. Each replicate PCR for sorted subsets received around 200 ng genomic DNA, equal to tens of thousands of T cell genomes. Purified libraries were measured with a Qubit 3.0 fluorometer, size-checked on a Bioanalyzer 2100, and measured again with the KAPA Library Quantification kit. A separate single-read 150-cycle Illumina NextSeq 550 flow cell was used to sequence each immunoSEQ 96-well plate. As for the original processing: Because the immunoSEQ output held only junctional sequences and lacked quality scores, the filtering could not match the filtering applied to full-length reads. To assign V/J genes and CDR3, sequences were annotated using PyIR, a Python wrapper for IgBLAST v1.9, with IMGT germline references. Reads were filtered out if the reads had weak V/J assignments (E-value above 1e-6), no CDR3, stop codons, out-of-frame junctions, or ambiguous translated residues. V3J clonotypes were defined by identical inferred V gene, J gene, and CDR3 amino acid sequence. The percentage overlap between two repertoires was calculated by dividing the number of shared unique clonotypes by the size of the smaller repertoire. RTK rarefaction, the Chao1 estimator, and Recon v2.1 estimates of unobserved clonotypes were used to assess repertoire richness. For all TCRbeta clonotypes obtained by the gDNA method from four donors, generation probabilities were computed with OLGA. Held by TCRdb, this immuneACCESS table contains in-frame sequences only and omits some clones. Under half of the omission traces to an unresolved V gene where checked; the cause of the rest is unknown. V, J and clone size are those of that table, while D and trimming were read from the DNA. For this sample there are hundreds of thousands of clones; 96% appear just once. The ten top clones hold less than 0.13% of the sample.

CD8 naive samples were obtained by positive selection for CCR7 among CD45RO-negative cells, yielding a CD45RA+CCR7+ population from which TemRA cells were excluded. The donors were healthy, HIV-negative adults who had no recently reported acute infections or vaccinations. Every donor was a Caucasian adult living in Nashville, Tennessee, USA. After blood collection by leukapheresis, PBMCs were isolated using Ficoll-Histopaque density gradient centrifugation and then cryopreserved in the vapor phase of liquid nitrogen. Analytical flow cytometry was used to check the purity and quantity of every magnetically sorted T cell population. From each sorted fraction, genomic DNA was isolated and quantified by UV absorbance on a Nanodrop 2000c. CDR3 length: 16 amino acids, cysteine to phenylalanine. The CDR3 DNA has 48 bases and is translated from base 1. Trimming accounts for 4 bases at V and 5 bases at J, while the number of junction bases matched to no gene is 11. Sequences SGDLS (CDR1) and YYNGEE (CDR2) are obtained from the germline V gene.

A remark on this clone: Which antigen it targets is not known. Base qualities were left out, and no much larger clone turns up one base away.

The chain joins TRBV9 to TRBJ2-5, with TRBD1 matching 10 junction bases. This clonotype originated in a young woman in good health. Source material: naive CD8+ T cells sorted from blood. The sample's cell subset or site label is to be understood as: CD45RA+CCR7+. The nucleotide sequence reads TGTGCCAGCAGCTCTGACGACAGGGGGCTCATGGAGACCCAGTACTTC. This translates into CASSSDDRGLMETQYF.